The next 4 T cell receptor beta chains were all read from a single sample in a study of T cells in women clearing cervical HPV infection. Libraries were prepared by immunoSEQ multiplex PCR; TCRdb keeps only in-frame clonotypes and omits some of them. The repertoire table contains around 30,000 clones. Source material: blood buffy coat. These receptors originate from a woman aged 18 to 75 with a cervical HPV16 infection that either progressed to CIN3+ or cleared (not recorded which).

On this clone: The read terminates 3 residues ahead of where the CDR3 ends, so the germline J gene completes it. The chain joins TRBV5-1 to TRBJ2-5; TRBD1 matches 10 bases. Germline V gene data show CDR1 as SGHRS and CDR2 as YFSETQ. V shed 3 bases, J shed 6 bases, and the junction held 14 bases outside the gene matches. The CDR3 is 17 amino acids. This CDR3 reads CASSSTLGQGVGKTQYF. The sequenced part of the CDR3 DNA is TGCGCCAGCAGCTCAACATTAGGACAGGGGGTAGGAAAGACC.

Worth noting for this clone: The read stops 3 residues short of the end of the CDR3; the missing end is completed from the germline J gene. This chain connects TRBV20-1 to TRBJ2-7, with TRBD1 matching 8 bases. The CDR3 is made up of 14 amino acids. From germline, CDR1 is DFQATT and CDR2 SNEGSKA (reference sequence). With V trimmed by 6 bases and J by 4 bases, 11 bases remained unmatched. CDR3 region: CSALDRVKSYEQYF. CDR3 DNA (partial): TGCAGTGCCCTGGACAGGGTAAAGAGTTACGAG.

As to this clone: Read data end 3 residues before the CDR3 end; the end is taken from the germline J gene. This chain uses TRBV7-9 with TRBJ2-1; unclear D gene. The germline V and J ends were trimmed by 3 bases and 2 bases, with 11 bases remaining between them. The CDR3 loop spans 15 amino acids. Germline V lookup: CDR1 SEHNR, CDR2 FQNEAQ (reference sequence). CDR3 DNA (partial): TGTGCCAGCAGCTTGGGCCCAGGCACCTACAATGAG. Its protein product is CASSLGPGTYNE. The whole CDR3 sequence is CASSLGPGTYNEQFF.

Worth noting for this clone: The read terminates 3 residues ahead of where the CDR3 ends, so the germline J gene completes it. The chain carries TRBV7-9 and TRBJ1-1; 8 nucleotides match TRBD1. Germline V CDR1 and CDR2: SEHNR, FQNEAQ (reference sequence). V dropped 3 bases and J dropped 5; count of bases not matched to a gene: 8. The CDR3 length is 15 residues. Incomplete CDR3 DNA: TGTGCCAGCAGCTTGCCGCAGGGGGCTTTTACTGAA. Amino acid sequence: CASSLPQGAFTE. The CDR3 as a whole reads CASSLPQGAFTEAFF.